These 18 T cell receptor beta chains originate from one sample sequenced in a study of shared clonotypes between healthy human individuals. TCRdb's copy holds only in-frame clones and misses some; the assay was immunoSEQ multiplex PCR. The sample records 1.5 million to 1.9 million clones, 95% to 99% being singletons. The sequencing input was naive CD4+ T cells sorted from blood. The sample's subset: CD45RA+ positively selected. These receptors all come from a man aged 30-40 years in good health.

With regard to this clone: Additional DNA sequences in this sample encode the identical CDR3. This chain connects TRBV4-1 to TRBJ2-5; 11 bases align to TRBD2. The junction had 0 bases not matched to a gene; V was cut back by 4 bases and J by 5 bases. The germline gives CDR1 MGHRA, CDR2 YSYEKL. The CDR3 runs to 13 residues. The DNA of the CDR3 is TGCGCCAGCAGCCTAGCGGGAGGGGAGACCCAGTACTTC. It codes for CASSLAGGETQYF.

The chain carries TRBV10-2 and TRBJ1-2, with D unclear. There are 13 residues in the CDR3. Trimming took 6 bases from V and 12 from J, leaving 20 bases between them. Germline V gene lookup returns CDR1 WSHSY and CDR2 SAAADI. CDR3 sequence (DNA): TGCGCCAGCAGGACACAAGTAAACGGTTTGGACACCTTC. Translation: CASRTQVNGLDTF.

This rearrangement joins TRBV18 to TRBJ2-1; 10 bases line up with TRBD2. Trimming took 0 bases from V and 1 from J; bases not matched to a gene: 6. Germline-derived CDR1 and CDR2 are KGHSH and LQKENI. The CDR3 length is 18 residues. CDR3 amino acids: CASSPPGSSGSSYNEQFF. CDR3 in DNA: TGTGCCAGCTCACCACCGGGATCTAGCGGGAGTTCCTACAATGAGCAGTTCTTC.

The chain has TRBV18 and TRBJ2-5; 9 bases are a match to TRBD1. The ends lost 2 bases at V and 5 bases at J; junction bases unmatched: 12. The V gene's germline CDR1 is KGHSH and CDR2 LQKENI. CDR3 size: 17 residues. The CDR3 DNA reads TGTGCCAGCTCACCAATAGCACAGGGGGCAGTTTTGGAGACCCAGTACTTC. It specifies CASSPIAQGAVLETQYF.

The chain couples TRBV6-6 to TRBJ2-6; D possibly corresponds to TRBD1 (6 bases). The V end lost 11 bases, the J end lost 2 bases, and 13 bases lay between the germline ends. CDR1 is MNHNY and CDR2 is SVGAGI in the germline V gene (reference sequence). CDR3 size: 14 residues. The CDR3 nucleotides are TGTGCCTCCCATAGGACAGCTGGGGCCAACGTCCTGACTTTC. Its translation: CASHRTAGANVLTF.

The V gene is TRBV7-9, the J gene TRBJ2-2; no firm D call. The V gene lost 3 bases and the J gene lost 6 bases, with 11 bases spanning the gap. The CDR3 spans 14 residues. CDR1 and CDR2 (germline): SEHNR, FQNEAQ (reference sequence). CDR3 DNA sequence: TGTGCCAGCAGCTTGGGGAATTTGGCCGGGGAGCTGTTTTTT. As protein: CASSLGNLAGELFF.

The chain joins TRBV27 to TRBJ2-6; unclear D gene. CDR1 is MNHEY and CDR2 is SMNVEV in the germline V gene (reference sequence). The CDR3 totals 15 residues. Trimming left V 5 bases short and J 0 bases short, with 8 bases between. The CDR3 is CASSKQSSGANVLTF. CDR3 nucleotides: TGTGCCAGCAGTAAACAGAGCTCTGGGGCCAACGTCCTGACTTTC. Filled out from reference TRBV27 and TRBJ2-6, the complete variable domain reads EAQVTQNPRYLITVTGKKLTVTCSQNMNHEYMSWYRQDPGLGLRQIYYSMNVEVTDKGDVPEGYKVSRKEKRNFPLILESPSPNQTSLYFCASSKQSSGANVLTFGAGSRLTVL.

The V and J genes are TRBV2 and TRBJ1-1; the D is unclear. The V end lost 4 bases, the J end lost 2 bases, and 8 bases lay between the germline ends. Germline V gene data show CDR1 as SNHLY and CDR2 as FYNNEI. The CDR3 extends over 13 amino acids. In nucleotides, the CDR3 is TGTGCCAGCAGTGTACAACCTAACACTGAAGCTTTCTTT. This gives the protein CASSVQPNTEAFF.

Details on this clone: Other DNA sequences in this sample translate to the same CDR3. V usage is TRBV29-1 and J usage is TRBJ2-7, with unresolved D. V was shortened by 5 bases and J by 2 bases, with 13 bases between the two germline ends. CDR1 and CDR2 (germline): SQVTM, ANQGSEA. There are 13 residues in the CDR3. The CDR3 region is CSVRSSSAYEQYF. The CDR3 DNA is TGCAGCGTTCGATCCTCCTCAGCCTACGAGCAGTACTTC.

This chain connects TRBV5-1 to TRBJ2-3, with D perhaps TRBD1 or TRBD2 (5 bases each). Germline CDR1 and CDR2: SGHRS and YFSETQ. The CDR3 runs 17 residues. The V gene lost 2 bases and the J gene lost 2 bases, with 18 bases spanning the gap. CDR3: CASSFFFLGETTDTQYF. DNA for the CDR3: TGCGCCAGCAGCTTCTTCTTTCTGGGGGAGACCACAGATACGCAGTATTTT.

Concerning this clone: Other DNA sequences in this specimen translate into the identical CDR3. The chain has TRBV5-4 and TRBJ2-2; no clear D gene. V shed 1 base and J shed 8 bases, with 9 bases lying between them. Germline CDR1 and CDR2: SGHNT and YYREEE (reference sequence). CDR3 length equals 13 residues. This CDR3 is CASSLLGVGELFF. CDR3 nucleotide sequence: TGTGCCAGCAGCTTGTTAGGTGTAGGGGAGCTGTTTTTT.

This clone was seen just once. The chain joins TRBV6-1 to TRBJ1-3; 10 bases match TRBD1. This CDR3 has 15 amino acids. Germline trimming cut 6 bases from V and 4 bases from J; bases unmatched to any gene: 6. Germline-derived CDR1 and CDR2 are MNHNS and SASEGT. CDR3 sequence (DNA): TGTGCCAGCAGCCCGGGACAGGGGTCAGGAAACACCATATATTTT. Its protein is CASSPGQGSGNTIYF.

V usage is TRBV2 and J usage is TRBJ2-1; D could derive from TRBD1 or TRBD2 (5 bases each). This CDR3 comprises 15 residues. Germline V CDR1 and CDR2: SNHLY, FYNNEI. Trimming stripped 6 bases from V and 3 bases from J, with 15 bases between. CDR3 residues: CASRSGTSGYNEQFF. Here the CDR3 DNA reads TGTGCCAGCAGGTCCGGGACGTCGGGCTACAATGAGCAGTTCTTC.

The CDR3 reads CASGEYGNTIYF. The DNA of the CDR3 is TGTGCCAGCGGGGAGTACGGAAACACCATATATTTT. The V and J genes are TRBV6-6 and TRBJ1-3; D unresolved. In germline, CDR1 is MNHNY, CDR2 SVGAGI (reference sequence). The CDR3 extends over 12 amino acids. Trimming stripped 8 bases from V and 4 bases from J, with 9 bases between.

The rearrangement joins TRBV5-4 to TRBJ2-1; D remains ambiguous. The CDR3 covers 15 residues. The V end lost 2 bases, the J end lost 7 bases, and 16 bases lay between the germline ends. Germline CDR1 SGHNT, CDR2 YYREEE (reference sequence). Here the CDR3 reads CASSFVGSARNEQFF. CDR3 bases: TGTGCCAGCAGCTTTGTCGGCTCGGCACGGAATGAGCAGTTCTTC.

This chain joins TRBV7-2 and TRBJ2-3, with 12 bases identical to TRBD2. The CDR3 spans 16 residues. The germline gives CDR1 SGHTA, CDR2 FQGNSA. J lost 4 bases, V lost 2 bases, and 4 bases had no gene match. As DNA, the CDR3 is TGTGCCAGCAGCTTATCTAGCGGGAGGGCCGCAGATACGCAGTATTTT. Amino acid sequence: CASSLSSGRAADTQYF.

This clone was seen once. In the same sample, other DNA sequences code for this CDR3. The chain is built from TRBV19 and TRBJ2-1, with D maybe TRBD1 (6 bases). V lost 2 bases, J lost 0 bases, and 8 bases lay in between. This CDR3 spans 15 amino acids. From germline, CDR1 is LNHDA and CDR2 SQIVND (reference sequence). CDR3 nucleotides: TGTGCCAGTAGTATAACAGGGAGCTCCTACAATGAGCAGTTCTTC. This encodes CASSITGSSYNEQFF.

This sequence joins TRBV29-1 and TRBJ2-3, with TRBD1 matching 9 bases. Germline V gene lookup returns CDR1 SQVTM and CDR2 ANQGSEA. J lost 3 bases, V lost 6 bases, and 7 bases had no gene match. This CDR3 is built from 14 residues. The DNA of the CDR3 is TGCAGCGTCGTGGGGACAGGGATGACAGATACGCAGTATTTT. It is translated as CSVVGTGMTDTQYF.